A selection of T cell receptor beta chains follows, all from one sample in a study of blood T cell repertoires in COVID-19. Sequencing used immunoSEQ multiplex PCR; TCRdb keeps in-frame clones, though not all of them. The table shows about 300,000 clones, with roughly 87% occurring only once. Sequencing was done on a sample of peripheral blood. The receptor set was obtained from a human donor in a cohort sampled during active COVID-19. Both conserved end residues are part of each CDR3. The D gene is left open where the match is weak. A clone size is listed for some rows: how often the clone was seen (once, few, many), or a class if it is expanded.

TRBV19	-	TRBJ1-2	-	CASSRSPDYGYTF	TGTGCCAGTAGTAGGAGCCCGGACTATGGCTACACCTTC
TRBV5-6	-	TRBJ1-1	few	CASSSFSRTTSEAFF	TGTGCCAGCAGCTCGTTCTCTCGGACAACGTCTGAAGCTTTCTTT
TRBV7-2	TRBD1	TRBJ1-6	-	CASSAKGTGPSPLHF	TGTGCCAGCAGCGCGAAGGGGACAGGGCCCTCACCCCTCCACTTT
TRBV21-1	-	TRBJ2-4	-	CASSSRAGTKNIQYF	TGTGCCAGCAGCAGCAGGGCCGGAACCAAAAACATTCAGTACTTC
TRBV6-2/TRBV6-3	-	TRBJ2-7	-	CASSYALTYEQYF	TGTGCCAGCAGTTACGCGCTAACCTACGAGCAGTACTTC
TRBV13	-	TRBJ2-2	-	CASSSDSNTGELFF	TGTGCCAGCAGCTCGGACAGTAACACCGGGGAGCTGTTTTTT
TRBV5-1	-	TRBJ1-4	-	CASSSLRGADGELFF	TGCGCCAGCAGCTCCCTCCGGGGGGCCGACGGGGAACTGTTTTTT
TRBV6-1	-	TRBJ1-2	-	CASSEGLVAVYGYTF	TGTGCCAGCAGTGAAGGGTTAGTAGCGGTCTATGGCTACACCTTC
TRBV5-5	-	TRBJ1-1	few	CASRLQLNTEAFF	TGTGCCAGCAGGTTACAGCTGAACACTGAAGCTTTCTTT
TRBV27	-	TRBJ2-1	-	CASSKETAGYGNEQFF	TGTGCCAGCAGCAAGGAGACCGCGGGGTATGGCAATGAGCAGTTCTTC
TRBV30	-	TRBJ2-2	-	CAWSEQSTGELFF	TGTGCCTGGAGTGAACAGTCGACCGGGGAGCTGTTTTTT
TRBV30	TRBD1	TRBJ1-2	-	CATTGGPGNGYTF	TGTGCCACAACAGGGGGTCCGGGGAATGGCTACACCTTC
TRBV18	-	TRBJ2-5	few	CASSELPQETQYF	TGTGCCAGCTCAGAACTGCCCCAAGAGACCCAGTACTTC
TRBV7-2	TRBD2	TRBJ2-7	-	CASSPLSGSYEQYF	TGTGCCAGCAGCCCCCTGAGCGGGAGCTACGAGCAGTACTTC
TRBV5-1	-	TRBJ2-3	few	CASSLEEFPTDTQYF	TGCGCCAGCAGCTTGGAGGAGTTTCCCACAGATACGCAGTATTTT
TRBV6-5	TRBD2	TRBJ2-3	few	CASRLAGGTTDTQYF	TGTGCCAGCAGACTAGCGGGAGGTACCACAGATACGCAGTATTTT
TRBV18	TRBD1	TRBJ1-2	few	CASSRGTGSNYGYTF	TGTGCCAGCTCGCGCGGGACAGGGAGTAACTATGGCTACACCTTC
TRBV18	-	TRBJ1-2	-	CASSTIGGENGYTF	TGTGCCAGCTCAACGATCGGGGGGGAGAATGGCTACACCTTC
TRBV28	TRBD2	TRBJ2-1	-	CASSALAGSSYNEQFF	TGTGCCAGCAGTGCACTAGCGGGTAGCTCCTACAATGAGCAGTTCTTC
TRBV3-1/TRBV3-2	-	TRBJ2-7	-	CASSQDMACQEQYF	TGTGCCAGCAGCCAAGATATGGCTTGCCAGGAGCAGTACTTC
TRBV5-4	TRBD1	TRBJ1-1	-	CASSATGTGVYTEAFF	TGTGCCAGCAGCGCTACCGGGACAGGGGTCTACACTGAAGCTTTCTTT
TRBV2	TRBD1	TRBJ1-1	-	CASSRPGQGARKAFF	TGTGCCAGCAGTCGACCGGGACAGGGGGCGCGAAAGGCTTTCTTT
TRBV27	-	TRBJ1-1	few	CASKPKGGGSEAFF	TGTGCCAGCAAACCGAAGGGGGGAGGGTCTGAAGCTTTCTTT
TRBV4-2	-	TRBJ2-1	few	CASSQERVSYNEQFF	TGTGCCAGCAGCCAAGAGCGGGTCTCCTACAATGAGCAGTTCTTC
TRBV5-1	-	TRBJ1-1	-	CASSLERRAVGTEAFF	TGCGCCAGCAGCCTGGAACGGAGGGCTGTGGGCACTGAAGCTTTCTTT
TRBV4-3	-	TRBJ2-2	many	CASSQSGTMNTGELFF	TGCGCCAGCAGCCAATCAGGGACAATGAACACCGGGGAGCTGTTTTTT
TRBV6-2/TRBV6-3	TRBD2	TRBJ2-1	-	CASSYSLAGGYNEQFF	TGTGCCAGCAGTTACTCACTAGCGGGGGGCTACAATGAGCAGTTCTTC
TRBV6-6	-	TRBJ1-6	-	CASSRTQGNSPLHF	TGTGCCAGCAGTCGGACACAGGGTAATTCACCCCTCCACTTT
TRBV18	TRBD2	TRBJ2-7	-	CASSLLAGTSGYEQYF	TGTGCCAGCTCACTATTAGCCGGGACTAGCGGATACGAGCAGTACTTC
TRBV7-9	-	TRBJ2-2	-	CASSLTGRHTGELFF	TGTGCCAGCAGCCTCACAGGAAGGCACACCGGGGAGCTGTTTTTT
TRBV19	-	TRBJ2-7	-	CASSISDEQYF	TGTGCCAGTAGTATTAGTGACGAGCAGTACTTC
TRBV6-2/TRBV6-3	TRBD2	TRBJ2-1	-	CASTPRPPAGGGEQFF	TGTGCCAGCACCCCCCGGCCGCCGGCGGGGGGGGGTGAGCAGTTCTTC
TRBV7-2	-	TRBJ2-5	-	CASSLSAGQETQYF	TGTGCCAGCAGCTTATCCGCGGGGCAAGAGACCCAGTACTTC
TRBV11-3	-	TRBJ2-2	-	CASSLMSGELFF	TGTGCCAGCAGCTTAATGTCGGGGGAGCTGTTTTTT
TRBV2	TRBD1	TRBJ2-1	-	CASKLDRGPYNEQFF	TGTGCCAGCAAATTGGACAGGGGGCCTTACAATGAGCAGTTCTTC